These T cell receptor beta chains were read from a single sample in a study of T-cell memory formation after mild COVID-19. TCRdb reprocessed the 5' RACE reads via MiXCR and lists one record per CDR3 protein. Among about 300,000 distinct CDR3 sequences, roughly 21% were seen once, and the ten largest hold more than 20%. The sample was PBMCs or a T cell subset sorted from them (not recorded which). These receptors were collected from a man between 18 and 35 years old who had mild COVID-19 (a few samples of this study predate the infection). Cell type and time point are not known. Both conserved end residues are part of each CDR3. D genes are given only for firm matches. Clone size is not always given. Where it is, it says once, few, many or a class for expanded clones.

J: TRBJ2-5; D: TRBD1; V: TRBV4-3; size: few; CDR3: CASSHMTGGQETQYF; DNA: TGCGCCAGCAGCCACATGACAGGGGGCCAAGAGACCCAGTACTTC
J: TRBJ2-1; D: .; V: TRBV29-1; size: .; CDR3: CSVRRDGEQFF; DNA: TGCAGCGTACGCAGGGACGGTGAGCAGTTCTTC
J: TRBJ1-2; D: TRBD1; V: TRBV7-8; size: .; CDR3: CASSSAGGRGYTF; DNA: TGTGCCAGCAGCTCGGCAGGGGGCCGTGGCTACACCTTC
J: TRBJ2-3; D: TRBD2; V: TRBV6-6; size: .; CDR3: CASRERGGSWDTQYF; DNA: TGTGCCAGCAGAGAGCGGGGGGGGTCGTGGGATACGCAGTATTTT
J: TRBJ2-7; D: .; V: TRBV15; size: .; CDR3: CATSATLGSPYEQYF; DNA: TGTGCCACCAGCGCTACCTTGGGATCACCCTACGAGCAGTACTTC
J: TRBJ1-1; D: .; V: TRBV28; size: .; CDR3: CASSLLLRGVKTEAFF; DNA: TGTGCCAGCAGTCTACTACTCAGGGGAGTAAAGACTGAAGCTTTCTTT
J: TRBJ2-3; D: .; V: TRBV5-6; size: many; CDR3: CASSNERRVNGDTQYF; DNA: TGTGCCAGCAGCAACGAGCGGCGGGTGAACGGGGATACGCAGTATTTT
J: TRBJ2-1; D: TRBD1; V: TRBV20-1; size: .; CDR3: CSATGQGAGEQFF; DNA: TGCAGTGCTACCGGACAGGGGGCTGGTGAGCAGTTCTTC
J: TRBJ1-1; D: .; V: TRBV2; size: .; CDR3: CASIRGQLNTEAFF; DNA: TGTGCCAGCATACGAGGACAGTTGAACACTGAAGCTTTCTTT
J: TRBJ1-2; D: TRBD1; V: TRBV7-9; size: few; CDR3: CASSPTTGAYGYTF; DNA: TGTGCCAGCAGCCCCACGACAGGGGCCTATGGCTACACCTTC
J: TRBJ2-2; D: .; V: TRBV25-1; size: .; CDR3: CASSGSGTGGTGELFF; DNA: TGTGCCAGCAGTGGCTCCGGGACCGGTGGTACCGGGGAGCTGTTTTTT
J: TRBJ1-2; D: .; V: TRBV6-6; size: .; CDR3: CASSFGPGYTF; DNA: TGTGCCAGCAGTTTCGGGCCTGGCTACACCTTC
J: TRBJ1-6; D: .; V: TRBV12-3/TRBV12-4; size: .; CDR3: CASSWTRTSPLHF; DNA: TGTGCCAGCAGTTGGACGAGGACTTCACCCCTCCACTTT
J: TRBJ1-2; D: .; V: TRBV18; size: .; CDR3: CASSLQFRPDSYYGYTF; DNA: TGTGCCAGCTCCCTCCAATTTAGACCCGACTCCTACTATGGCTACACCTTC
J: TRBJ1-3; D: .; V: TRBV7-9; size: .; CDR3: CASTRRDTSPGNTIYF; DNA: TGTGCCAGCACCCGCCGGGACACGAGCCCCGGAAACACCATATATTTT
J: TRBJ1-1; D: .; V: TRBV5-1; size: few; CDR3: CASSLATGTWGYTEAFF; DNA: TGCGCCAGCAGCTTGGCAACAGGGACCTGGGGGTACACTGAAGCTTTCTTT
J: TRBJ2-3; D: .; V: TRBV3-1; size: .; CDR3: CASSSGGGSGTDTQYF; DNA: TGTGCCAGCAGCTCGGGTGGGGGATCGGGCACAGATACGCAGTATTTT
J: TRBJ2-2; D: .; V: TRBV7-9; size: .; CDR3: CASSALGGRNTGELFF; DNA: TGTGCCAGCAGCGCCCTGGGCGGTCGGAACACCGGGGAGCTGTTTTTT
J: TRBJ2-3; D: .; V: TRBV12-3/TRBV12-4; size: .; CDR3: CASSFGLVDTQYF; DNA: TGTGCCAGCAGTTTTGGTCTAGTAGATACGCAGTATTTT
J: TRBJ2-5; D: .; V: TRBV5-6; size: .; CDR3: CASSHPRAKTQYF; DNA: TGTGCCAGCAGCCACCCGCGGGCAAAGACCCAGTACTTC
J: TRBJ2-2; D: .; V: TRBV2; size: few; CDR3: CASSEVRDPAGELFF; DNA: TGTGCCAGCAGTGAAGTTAGGGACCCGGCCGGGGAGCTGTTTTTT
J: TRBJ2-2; D: TRBD2; V: TRBV7-2; size: few; CDR3: CASSSWRGVRYTGELFF; DNA: TGTGCCAGCAGCTCTTGGCGGGGGGTTCGTTACACCGGGGAGCTGTTTTTT
J: TRBJ1-3; D: .; V: TRBV20-1; size: few; CDR3: CSARGNSGNTIYF; DNA: TGCAGTGCTAGAGGGAACTCTGGAAACACCATATATTTT